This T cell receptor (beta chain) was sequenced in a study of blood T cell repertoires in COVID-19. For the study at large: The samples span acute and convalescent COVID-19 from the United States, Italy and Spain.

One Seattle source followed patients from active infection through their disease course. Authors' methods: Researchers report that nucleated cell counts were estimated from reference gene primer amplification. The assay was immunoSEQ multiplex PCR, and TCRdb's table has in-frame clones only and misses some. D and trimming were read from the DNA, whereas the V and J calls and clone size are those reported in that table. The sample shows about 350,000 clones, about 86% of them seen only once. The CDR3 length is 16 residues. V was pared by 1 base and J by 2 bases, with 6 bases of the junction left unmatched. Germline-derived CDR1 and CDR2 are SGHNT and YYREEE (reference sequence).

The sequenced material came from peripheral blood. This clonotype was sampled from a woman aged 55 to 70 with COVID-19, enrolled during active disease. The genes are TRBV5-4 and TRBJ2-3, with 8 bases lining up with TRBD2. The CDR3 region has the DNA TGTGCCAGCAGCTTGTTTAGCGGGACTTTCACAGATACGCAGTATTTT. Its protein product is CASSLFSGTFTDTQYF.